The rows below give T cell receptor beta chains drawn from one sample of a study of monozygotic twins with inflammatory bowel disease. With the 5' RACE reads reprocessed, TCRdb shows one record per CDR3 protein and no DNA. The listing contains about 380,000 distinct CDR3 sequences. Sequencing was carried out using blood. The receptors shown here come from a human donor with ulcerative colitis or Crohn's disease, or a healthy co-twin of an affected twin (not recorded which). The CDR3 runs from the conserved cysteine through the conserved F or W.

TRBV5-6	TRBJ1-4	CASSPMDSAYEKLFF
TRBV28	TRBJ2-7	CASSPSDRRSLYF
TRBV5-1	TRBJ2-7	CASSWGQGAGYEQYF
TRBV5-1	TRBJ2-7	CASSLSGGSYEQYF
TRBV10-3	TRBJ2-5	CAIRRQGEGETQYF
TRBV18	TRBJ2-6	CASSPGQSTSGANVLTF
TRBV6-1	TRBJ1-5	CASSRTGNSNQLQHF
TRBV6-1	TRBJ2-2	CASRQRRADTGELFF
TRBV5-1	TRBJ2-5	CASSDRGETQYF
TRBV5-1	TRBJ2-1	CASSLASGGARNEQFF
TRBV5-1	TRBJ2-1	CASSSTPDREEFF
TRBV5-1	TRBJ2-1	CASSSYSTKNYWQFF
TRBV19	TRBJ2-2	CASNLANTGELFF
TRBV7-2	TRBJ2-2	CASSLTALTGELFF
TRBV20-1	TRBJ2-1	CSARPLGKGDYNEQFF
TRBV21-1	TRBJ1-1	CASLETWGKDTEAFF
TRBV20-1	TRBJ2-3	CSARSGGAGADTQYF
TRBV19	TRBJ2-1	CASSISAGGPKEQFF
TRBV20-1	TRBJ1-5	CSARDTGSNQPQHF
TRBV5-1	TRBJ2-5	CASRPGTAQETQYF
TRBV5-1	TRBJ2-3	CASSSTLWTSGDTDTQYF
TRBV5-1	TRBJ2-7	CASSLASRAVSYEQYF
TRBV5-1	TRBJ1-5	CASSFQGGRNQPQHF
TRBV20-1	TRBJ2-6	CSAKGQASGANVLTF
TRBV21-1	TRBJ2-7	CASSRFSYEQYF
TRBV20-1	TRBJ2-1	CSARDPSGGYYNEQFF
TRBV6-2/TRBV6-3	TRBJ1-5	CASNQGAVQPQHF
TRBV18	TRBJ2-1	CASSPRGPNEQFF
TRBV6-5	TRBJ1-3	CASSYSRHSGNTIYF
TRBV7-6	TRBJ2-5	CASSLVQGRAQETQYF
TRBV5-5	TRBJ2-1	CASSVSGTSGAPQFF
TRBV24-1	TRBJ1-2	CATSAKTEYGYTF
TRBV20-1	TRBJ2-1	CSARSPTLYNEQFF
TRBV6-1	TRBJ1-2	CASSPRDAYGYTF
TRBV7-2	TRBJ2-5	CASKILGGTYQKTQYF
TRBV4-1	TRBJ2-1	CASSQASGEWKEQFF
TRBV9	TRBJ2-1	CASSVGGASLNEQFF
TRBV15	TRBJ2-5	CATSIQETQYF
TRBV11-2	TRBJ2-7	CASSAGGVSRRNYEQYF
TRBV18	TRBJ1-5	CASSPLNSNQPQHF